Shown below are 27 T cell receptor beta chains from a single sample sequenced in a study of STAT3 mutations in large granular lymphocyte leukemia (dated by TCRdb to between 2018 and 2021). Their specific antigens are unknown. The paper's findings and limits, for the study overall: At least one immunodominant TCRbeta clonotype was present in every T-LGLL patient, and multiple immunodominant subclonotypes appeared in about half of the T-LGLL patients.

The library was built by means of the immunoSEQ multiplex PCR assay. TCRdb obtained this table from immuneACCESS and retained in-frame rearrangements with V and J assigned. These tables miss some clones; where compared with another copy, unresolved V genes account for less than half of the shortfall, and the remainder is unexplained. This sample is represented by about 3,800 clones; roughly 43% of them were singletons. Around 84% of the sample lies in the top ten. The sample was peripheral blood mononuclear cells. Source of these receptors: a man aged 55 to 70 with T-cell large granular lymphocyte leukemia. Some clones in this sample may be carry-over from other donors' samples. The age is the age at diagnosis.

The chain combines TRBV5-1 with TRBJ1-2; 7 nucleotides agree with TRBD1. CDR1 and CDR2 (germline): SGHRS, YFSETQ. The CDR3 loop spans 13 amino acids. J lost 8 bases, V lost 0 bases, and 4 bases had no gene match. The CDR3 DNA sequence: TGCGCCAGCAGCTTGGGGCAGGGGGTAGGCTACACCTTC. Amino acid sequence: CASSLGQGVGYTF.

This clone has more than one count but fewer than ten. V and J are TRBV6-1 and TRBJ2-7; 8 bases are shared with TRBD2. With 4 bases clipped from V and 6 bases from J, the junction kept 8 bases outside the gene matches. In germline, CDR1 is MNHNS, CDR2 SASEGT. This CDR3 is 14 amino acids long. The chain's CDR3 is CASSGAGVRSEQYV. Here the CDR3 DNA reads TGTGCCAGCAGTGGAGCGGGAGTTAGGAGCGAGCAGTACGTC.

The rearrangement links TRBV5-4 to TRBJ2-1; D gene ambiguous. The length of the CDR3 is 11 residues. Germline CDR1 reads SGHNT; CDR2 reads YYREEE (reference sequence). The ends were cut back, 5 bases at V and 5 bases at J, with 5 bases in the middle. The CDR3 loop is CASRRDNEQFF. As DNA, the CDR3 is TGTGCCAGCAGGCGAGACAATGAGCAGTTCTTC.

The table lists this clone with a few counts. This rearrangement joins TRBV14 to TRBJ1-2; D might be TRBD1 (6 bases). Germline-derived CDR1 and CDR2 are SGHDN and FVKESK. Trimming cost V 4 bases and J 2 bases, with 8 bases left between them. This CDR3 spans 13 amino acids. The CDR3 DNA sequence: TGTGCCAGCAGCCGTGACAGGAACTATGGCTACACCTTC. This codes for CASSRDRNYGYTF.

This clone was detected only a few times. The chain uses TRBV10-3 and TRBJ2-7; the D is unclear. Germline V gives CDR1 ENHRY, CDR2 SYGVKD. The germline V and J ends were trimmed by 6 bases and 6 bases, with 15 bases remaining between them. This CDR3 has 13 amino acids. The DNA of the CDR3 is TGTGCCATCAGCCAGACCGACCTATTCGAGCAGTACTTC. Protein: CAISQTDLFEQYF.

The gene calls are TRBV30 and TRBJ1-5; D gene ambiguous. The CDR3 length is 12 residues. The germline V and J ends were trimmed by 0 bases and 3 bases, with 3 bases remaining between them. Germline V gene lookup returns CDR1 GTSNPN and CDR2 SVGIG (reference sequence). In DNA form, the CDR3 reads TGTGCCTGGAGTGTCGACAATCAGCCCCAGCATTTT. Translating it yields CAWSVDNQPQHF.

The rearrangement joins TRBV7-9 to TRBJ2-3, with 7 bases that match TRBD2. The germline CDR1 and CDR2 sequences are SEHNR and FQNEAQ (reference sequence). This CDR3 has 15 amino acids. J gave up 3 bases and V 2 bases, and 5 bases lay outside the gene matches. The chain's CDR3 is CASSLSSGGTDTQYF. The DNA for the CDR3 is TGTGCCAGCAGCTTATCGTCGGGGGGAACAGATACGCAGTATTTT.

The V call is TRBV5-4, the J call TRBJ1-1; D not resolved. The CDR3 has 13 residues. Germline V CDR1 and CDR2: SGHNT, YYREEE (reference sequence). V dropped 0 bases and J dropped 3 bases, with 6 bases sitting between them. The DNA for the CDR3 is TGTGCCAGCAGCTTGGAAGTATACACTGAAGCTTTCTTT. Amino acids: CASSLEVYTEAFF.

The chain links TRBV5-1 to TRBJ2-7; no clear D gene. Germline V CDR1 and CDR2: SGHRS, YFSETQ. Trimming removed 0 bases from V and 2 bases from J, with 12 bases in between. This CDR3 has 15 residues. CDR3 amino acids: CASSLDSFSAYEQYF. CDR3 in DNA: TGCGCCAGCAGCTTGGACAGCTTCAGTGCCTACGAGCAGTACTTC.

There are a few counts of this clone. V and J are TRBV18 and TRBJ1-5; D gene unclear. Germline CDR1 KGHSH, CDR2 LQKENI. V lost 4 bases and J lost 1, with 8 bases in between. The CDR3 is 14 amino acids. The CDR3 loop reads CASSQGRSNQPQHF. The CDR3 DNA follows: TGTGCCAGCTCACAGGGAAGAAGCAATCAGCCCCAGCATTTT.

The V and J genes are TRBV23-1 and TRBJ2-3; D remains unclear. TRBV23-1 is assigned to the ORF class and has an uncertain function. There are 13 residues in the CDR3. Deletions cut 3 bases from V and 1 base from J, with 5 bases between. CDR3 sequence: CASSHRGTDTQYF. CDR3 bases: TGCGCCAGCAGTCACCGGGGCACAGATACGCAGTATTTT.

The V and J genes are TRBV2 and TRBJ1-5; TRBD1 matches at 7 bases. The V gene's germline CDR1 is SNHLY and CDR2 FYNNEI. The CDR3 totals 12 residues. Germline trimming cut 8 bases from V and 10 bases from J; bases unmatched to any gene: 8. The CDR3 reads CASRDSLGPQHF. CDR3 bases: TGTGCCAGCCGGGACAGTCTCGGTCCCCAGCATTTT.

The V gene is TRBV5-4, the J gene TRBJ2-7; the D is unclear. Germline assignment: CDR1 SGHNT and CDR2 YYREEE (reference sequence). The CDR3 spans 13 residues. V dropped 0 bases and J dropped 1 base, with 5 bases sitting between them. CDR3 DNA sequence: TGTGCCAGCAGCTTGGCCGGGTCCTACGAGCAGTACGTC. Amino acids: CASSLAGSYEQYV.

The DNA for the CDR3 is TGCGCCAGCAGCTTGCAGACGGGCGGGGCCAACGTCCTGACTTTC. Its translation is CASSLQTGGANVLTF. The rearrangement links TRBV5-1 to TRBJ2-6; D ambiguous. V was trimmed by 1 base and J by 4 bases, leaving 9 bases between them. CDR3 length: 15 amino acids. CDR1 and CDR2 from the germline V gene are SGHRS and YFSETQ.

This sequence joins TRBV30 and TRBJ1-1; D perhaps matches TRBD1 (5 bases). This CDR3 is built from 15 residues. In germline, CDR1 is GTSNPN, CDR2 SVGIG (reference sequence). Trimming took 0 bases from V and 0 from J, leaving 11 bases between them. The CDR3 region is CAWSVLGAVNTEAFF. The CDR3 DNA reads TGTGCCTGGAGTGTACTCGGGGCAGTGAACACTGAAGCTTTCTTT.

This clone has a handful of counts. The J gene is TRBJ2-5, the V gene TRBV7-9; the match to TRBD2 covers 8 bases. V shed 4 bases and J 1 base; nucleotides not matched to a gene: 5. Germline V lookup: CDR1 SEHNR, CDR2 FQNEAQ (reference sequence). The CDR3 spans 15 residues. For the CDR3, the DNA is TGTGCCAGCAGCTCCGTTAGCGGGGCCCAAGAGACCCAGTACTTC. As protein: CASSSVSGAQETQYF.

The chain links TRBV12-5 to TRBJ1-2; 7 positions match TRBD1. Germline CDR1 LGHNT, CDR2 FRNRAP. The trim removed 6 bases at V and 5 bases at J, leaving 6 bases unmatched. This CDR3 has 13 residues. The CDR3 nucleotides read TGTGCTAGTGGGCGCGGGACAGCTTATGGCTACACCTTC. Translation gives CASGRGTAYGYTF.

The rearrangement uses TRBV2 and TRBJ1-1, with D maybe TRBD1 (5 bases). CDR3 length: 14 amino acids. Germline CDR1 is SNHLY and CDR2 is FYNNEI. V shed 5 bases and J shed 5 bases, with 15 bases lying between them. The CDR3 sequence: CASSPLGPGTEAFF. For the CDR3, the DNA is TGTGCCAGCAGTCCTTTGGGGCCGGGGACTGAAGCTTTCTTT.

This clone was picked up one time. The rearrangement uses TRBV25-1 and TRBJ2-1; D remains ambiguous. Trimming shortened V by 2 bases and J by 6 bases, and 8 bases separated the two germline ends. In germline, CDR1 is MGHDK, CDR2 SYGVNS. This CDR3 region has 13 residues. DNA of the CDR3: TGTGCCAGCAGTGAAGGGATCCGCAATGAGCAGTTCTTC. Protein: CASSEGIRNEQFF.

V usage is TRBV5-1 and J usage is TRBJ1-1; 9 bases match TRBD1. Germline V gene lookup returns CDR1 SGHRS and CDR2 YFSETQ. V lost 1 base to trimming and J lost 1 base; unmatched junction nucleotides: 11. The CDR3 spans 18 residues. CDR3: CASSLFVRLGQGNTEAFF. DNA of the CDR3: TGCGCCAGCAGCTTGTTTGTCCGACTGGGACAGGGGAACACTGAAGCTTTCTTT. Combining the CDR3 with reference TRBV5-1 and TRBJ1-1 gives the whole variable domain KAGVTQTPRYLIKTRGQQVTLSCSPISGHRSVSWYQQTPGQGLQFLFEYFSETQRNKGNFPGRFSGRQFSNSRSEMNVSTLELGDSALYLCASSLFVRLGQGNTEAFFGQGTRLTVV.

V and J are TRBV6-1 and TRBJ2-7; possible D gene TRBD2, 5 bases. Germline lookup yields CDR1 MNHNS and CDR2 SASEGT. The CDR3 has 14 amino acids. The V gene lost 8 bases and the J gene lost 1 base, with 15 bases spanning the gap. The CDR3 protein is CASASGWGSYEQYV. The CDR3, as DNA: TGTGCCAGCGCTTCGGGATGGGGATCCTACGAGCAGTACGTC.

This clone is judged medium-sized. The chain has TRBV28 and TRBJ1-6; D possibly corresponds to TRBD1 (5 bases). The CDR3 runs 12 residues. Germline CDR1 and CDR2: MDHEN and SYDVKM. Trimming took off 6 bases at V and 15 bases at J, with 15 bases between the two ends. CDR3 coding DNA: TGTGCCAGCAGCCCCCCGAGGGGAGGCCTCCACTTT. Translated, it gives CASSPPRGGLHF.

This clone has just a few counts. The DNA for the CDR3 is TGTGCCAGTAGTATTTCGTGGGGTAATGAAAAACTGTTTTTT. Translated: CASSISWGNEKLFF. This chain joins TRBV19 and TRBJ1-4; no clear D. The germline V gene encodes CDR1 LNHDA and CDR2 SQIVND (reference sequence). V dropped 3 bases and J dropped 4 bases, with 9 bases sitting between them. This CDR3 region has 14 residues. Supplemented by reference TRBV19 and TRBJ1-4, the full variable domain reads DGGITQSPKYLFRKEGQNVTLSCEQNLNHDAMYWYRQDPGQGLRLIYYSQIVNDFQKGDIAEGYSVSREKKESFPLTVTSAQKNPTAFYLCASSISWGNEKLFFGSGTQLSVL.

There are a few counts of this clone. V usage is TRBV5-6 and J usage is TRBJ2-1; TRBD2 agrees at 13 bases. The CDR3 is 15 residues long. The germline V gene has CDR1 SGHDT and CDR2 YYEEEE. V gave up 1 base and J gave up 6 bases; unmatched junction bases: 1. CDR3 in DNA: TGTGCCAGCAGCTTGACTAGCGGGAGGGTCAATGAGCAGTTCTTC. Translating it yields CASSLTSGRVNEQFF.

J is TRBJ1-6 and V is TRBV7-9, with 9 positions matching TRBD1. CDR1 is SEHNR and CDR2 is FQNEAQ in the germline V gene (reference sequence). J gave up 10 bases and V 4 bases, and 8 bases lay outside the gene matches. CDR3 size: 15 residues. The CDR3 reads CASSSTDRGGSPLHF. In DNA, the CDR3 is TGTGCCAGCAGCTCGACTGACAGGGGGGGATCACCCCTCCACTTT.

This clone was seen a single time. This CDR3 reads CASSTGFSNQPQHF. CDR3 DNA: TGTGCCAGCAGTACGGGATTTAGCAATCAGCCCCAGCATTTT. This rearrangement joins TRBV7-9 to TRBJ1-5; D call uncertain. CDR3 length: 14 amino acids. V gave up 6 bases and J gave up 0 bases, with 9 bases separating them. The germline V gene encodes CDR1 SEHNR and CDR2 FQNEAQ (reference sequence).

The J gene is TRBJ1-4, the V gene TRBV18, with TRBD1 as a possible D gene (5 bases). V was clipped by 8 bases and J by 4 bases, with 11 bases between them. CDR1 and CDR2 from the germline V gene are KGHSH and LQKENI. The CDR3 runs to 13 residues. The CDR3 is CASQRQNNEKLFF. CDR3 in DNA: TGTGCCAGCCAGAGACAGAATAATGAAAAACTGTTTTTT.